The sequence of this TCR beta chain was determined in a study of T cell responses to AZD1222 COVID-19 vaccine. Study summary: Pooled samples include second doses given at about 4 or 12 weeks. Whole-study findings and limits: Regions 160-218 and 743-854 dominated among vaccine-associated CD4 TCRs spanning spike.

Method: immunoSEQ multiplex PCR; TCRdb's copy keeps in-frame clones and lacks some. The sample carries 100,000 to 120,000 clones, roughly 82% recorded once. To note about this clone: Its cognate antigen is unknown.

Looked up from germline, CDR1 is SGHRS and CDR2 is YFSETQ. The CDR3 is 13 residues long. The V end lost 2 bases, the J end lost 3 bases, and 8 bases lay between the germline ends. Sequencing was performed on peripheral blood, taken on day 0 of AZD1222 vaccination. The clonotype originates from an adult in good health. The chain joins TRBV5-1 to TRBJ1-1; unclear D gene. In DNA form, the CDR3 reads TGCGCCAGCAGCTTCTCCGTAGACACTGAAGCTTTCTTT. Protein sequence: CASSFSVDTEAFF.